These T cell receptor beta chains were read from a single sample in a study of T-cell memory formation after mild COVID-19. Each CDR3 protein is one row after TCRdb ran MiXCR on the 5' RACE reads. This table holds 200,000 to 250,000 distinct CDR3 sequences, 16% found once. The sample consisted of PBMCs or a T cell subset sorted from them (not recorded which). Receptors originate from a man aged 18 to 29 who had mild COVID-19 (a few samples of this study predate the infection). Cell type and time point are not known. Each CDR3 is given with its conserved first and last residue. D genes are given only for firm matches. Rows may omit the clone size; those that give it use once, few, many or a size class.

TRBV7-3	TRBD1	few	TRBJ1-6	TGTGCCAGCCGCTCCGGGACAGCAAATTCACCCCTCCACTTT	CASRSGTANSPLHF
TRBV7-9	.	few	TRBJ1-4	TGTGCCAGCAGCTCCACGACGGCTGAAAAACTGTTTTTT	CASSSTTAEKLFF
TRBV7-9	.	few	TRBJ2-2	TGTGCCAGCAGCTTTAGTCGTTCGAGGACACGGATTAACACCGGGGAGCTGTTTTTT	CASSFSRSRTRINTGELFF
TRBV9	TRBD1	few	TRBJ1-6	TGTGCCAGCAGCGTAGGGGGGACAGCTAGTAATTCACCCCTCCACTTT	CASSVGGTASNSPLHF
TRBV15	TRBD2	.	TRBJ2-5	TGTGCCACCAGCAAAGGCGAAGCGGGAGAGGAGACCCAGTACTTC	CATSKGEAGEETQYF
TRBV9	TRBD2	few	TRBJ2-3	TGTGCCAGCAGCGTACTAGCGGGGAGCACAGATACGCAGTATTTT	CASSVLAGSTDTQYF
TRBV28	TRBD2	few	TRBJ2-5	TGTGCCAGCAGCCAGCCGGGAGCGGGGGGTGGAGAGACCCAGTACTTC	CASSQPGAGGGETQYF
TRBV4-1	TRBD1	.	TRBJ2-3	TGCGCCAGCAGCCGAGGACAGGGGTTTTCAGATACGCAGTATTTT	CASSRGQGFSDTQYF
TRBV5-1	TRBD1	.	TRBJ2-1	TGCGCCAGCAGCTTTTCGCCGGGACAGGGGGAGAATGAGCAGTTCTTC	CASSFSPGQGENEQFF
TRBV4-1	TRBD1	.	TRBJ2-1	TGCGCCAGCAGCCAGAGGGACAGGGTTAATGAGCAGTTCTTC	CASSQRDRVNEQFF
TRBV12-3/TRBV12-4	.	.	TRBJ1-1	TGTGCCAGCAGTTTAGCGCGGGGCAGTGCGAACACTGAAGCTTTCTTT	CASSLARGSANTEAFF
TRBV20-1	.	.	TRBJ2-1	TGCAGTGCTAGCCGGAATTCCAGAAATGAGCAGTTCTTC	CSASRNSRNEQFF
TRBV11-2	.	.	TRBJ2-1	TGTGCCAGCAGCTTAGACAGGGCTGAGCAGTTCTTC	CASSLDRAEQFF
TRBV14	.	.	TRBJ1-2	TGTGCCAGCAGCGCGGAGGGAAGAGGCTACACCTTC	CASSAEGRGYTF
TRBV18	.	few	TRBJ2-4	TGTGCCAGCTCACGAGGAGGGACAGAAAACATTCAGTACTTC	CASSRGGTENIQYF
TRBV18	TRBD1	.	TRBJ1-2	TGTGCCAGCTCACCGGCGGGGACAGGCGAGGGCTACACCTTC	CASSPAGTGEGYTF
TRBV4-1	.	few	TRBJ2-7	TGCGCCAGCAGCCAAGGGGCAGTTATTTCCTACGAGCAGTACTTC	CASSQGAVISYEQYF
TRBV7-2	TRBD1	.	TRBJ2-3	TGTGCCAGCAGACCGGACAGGGGCACAGATACGCAGTATTTT	CASRPDRGTDTQYF
TRBV6-2/TRBV6-3	.	few	TRBJ2-2	TGTGCCAGCAGTTTTCCCACAGGGTACACCGGGGAGCTGTTTTTT	CASSFPTGYTGELFF
TRBV20-1	.	.	TRBJ2-5	TGCAGTGCTAGGCTGGCAGGGAAGGAGACCCAGTACTTC	CSARLAGKETQYF
TRBV5-1	TRBD1	.	TRBJ1-3	TGCGCCAGCAGCTCCTCGACAGGGACAGGAAACACCATATATTTT	CASSSSTGTGNTIYF
TRBV4-3	.	many	TRBJ2-6	TGCGCCAGCAGCCAAGAGGGACGGACCTCTGGGGCCAACGTCCTGACTTTC	CASSQEGRTSGANVLTF
TRBV9	.	few	TRBJ1-1	TGTGCCAGCAGCGTATCTGGGCAGAACACTGAAGCTTTCTTT	CASSVSGQNTEAFF
TRBV4-3	.	few	TRBJ2-3	TGCGCCAGCAGCCTAAGCGAGCGGGCGGTAGATACGCAGTATTTT	CASSLSERAVDTQYF
TRBV12-3/TRBV12-4	TRBD1	many	TRBJ1-5	TGTGCCAGCAGTCCACAGGGGAATAGCAATCAGCCCCAGCATTTT	CASSPQGNSNQPQHF
TRBV2	.	.	TRBJ1-5	TGTGCCAGCAGTGAGGGCGAGGGTCAGCCCCAGCATTTT	CASSEGEGQPQHF
TRBV7-2	TRBD2	few	TRBJ2-6	TGTGCCAGCGCAACAGCGGGGGCCAGGTCGGGGGCCAACGTCCTGACTTTC	CASATAGARSGANVLTF
TRBV10-3	.	few	TRBJ1-6	TGTGCCATCAGTGATGGCTCTTCACCCCTCCACTTT	CAISDGSSPLHF
TRBV12-5	.	few	TRBJ1-1	TGTGCTAGTGGTGGGAGCACTCGGAACACTGAAGCTTTCTTT	CASGGSTRNTEAFF
TRBV7-9	TRBD1	.	TRBJ1-1	TGTGCCAGCAGCTTTACCGAGGGGGCGGAAGCTTTCTTT	CASSFTEGAEAFF
TRBV7-6	.	.	TRBJ1-5	TGTGCCAGCAGCTTAAGTCCCGGAGGCAATCAGCCCCAGCATTTT	CASSLSPGGNQPQHF
TRBV29-1	TRBD2	few	TRBJ2-5	TGCAGCGCCGAGGCCTCTGGACTAGCGGGGGGAGAGACCCAGTACTTC	CSAEASGLAGGETQYF
TRBV20-1	TRBD1	.	TRBJ2-4	TGCAGTGCAAAACTCCGGGACAGGCTATACTTC	CSAKLRDRLYF
TRBV20-1	.	few	TRBJ1-3	TGCAGTGCTAGAGTGGGGACATACGGAAACACCATATATTTT	CSARVGTYGNTIYF